Shown below are 19 T cell receptor beta chains from a single sample sequenced in a study of cytotoxic CD8 clonotypes in ibrutinib-treated CLL. Sequencing used immunoSEQ multiplex PCR; TCRdb keeps in-frame clones, though not all of them. The repertoire holds some 200,000 clones, with roughly 77% as singletons. The input for sequencing was PBMCs, taken after 12 months of ibrutinib treatment. These receptor sequences come from a human donor with chronic lymphocytic leukemia.

CDR3 sequence: CASRDRVNENEKLFF. The CDR3 DNA reads as TGTGCCAGCAGAGACAGGGTCAATGAGAATGAAAAACTGTTTTTT. The V call is TRBV6-5, the J call TRBJ1-4; 7 bases match TRBD1. Germline CDR1 is MNHEY and CDR2 is SVGAGI. This CDR3 has 15 amino acids. V was clipped by 6 bases and J by 5 bases; unmatched bases: 9.

The chain uses TRBV28 and TRBJ1-2, with TRBD1 as a possible D gene (6 bases). The V end lost 8 bases, the J end lost 4 bases, and 17 bases lay between the germline ends. CDR3 size: 14 residues. Germline CDR1 MDHEN, CDR2 SYDVKM. The CDR3 loop is CASSPGGLSYGYTF. DNA of the CDR3: TGTGCCAGCTCTCCGGGGGGCCTAAGCTATGGCTACACCTTC.

The chain joins TRBV6-1 to TRBJ1-3, with D unresolved. V dropped 8 bases and J dropped 4 bases, with 18 bases sitting between them. CDR3 length: 15 residues. Per germline, CDR1 MNHNS and CDR2 SASEGT. CDR3 coding DNA: TGTGCCAGCGCCGAAGGTATGGGAACGGGAAACACCATATATTTT. Its translation: CASAEGMGTGNTIYF.

J is TRBJ2-7 and V is TRBV9; D is uncertain. The germline CDR1 and CDR2 sequences are SGDLS and YYNGEE. CDR3 length: 11 residues. Trimming cost V 0 bases and J 6 bases, with 4 bases left between them. The CDR3 here is CASSVGGEQYF. The CDR3 region has the DNA TGTGCCAGCAGCGTAGGGGGCGAGCAGTACTTC.

This chain uses TRBV4-1 with TRBJ1-2; no definite D call. Germline lookup yields CDR1 MGHRA and CDR2 YSYEKL. Deletions cut 4 bases from V and 2 bases from J, with 17 bases between. CDR3 length: 16 amino acids. CDR3 nucleotides: TGCGCCAGCAGCCGAGAATGGGCTCCGAGCAACTATGGCTACACCTTC. Translated, it gives CASSREWAPSNYGYTF.

This clone was counted a few times. The genes are TRBV5-1 and TRBJ2-1; TRBD2 agrees at 16 bases. J was trimmed by 8 bases and V by 3 bases; bases with no gene match: 5. Germline-derived CDR1 and CDR2 are SGHRS and YFSETQ. This CDR3 region has 16 residues. This CDR3 reads CASSSGLAGGLDEQFF. DNA for the CDR3: TGCGCCAGCAGCTCGGGACTAGCGGGAGGGCTCGATGAGCAGTTCTTC. The variable domain in full, with the rest retrieved from reference TRBV5-1 and TRBJ2-1, is KAGVTQTPRYLIKTRGQQVTLSCSPISGHRSVSWYQQTPGQGLQFLFEYFSETQRNKGNFPGRFSGRQFSNSRSEMNVSTLELGDSALYLCASSSGLAGGLDEQFFGPGTRLTVL.

This clone was seen ten or more times. The chain has TRBV28 and TRBJ1-2; D not resolved. The V gene's germline CDR1 is MDHEN and CDR2 SYDVKM. This CDR3 has 12 residues. Trimming removed 3 bases at V and 5 bases at J, with 7 bases between. CDR3 in amino acids: CASSFGQYGYTF. The CDR3 region has the DNA TGTGCCAGCAGTTTCGGGCAGTATGGCTACACCTTC.

The chain links TRBV18 to TRBJ1-2, with TRBD1 matching 7 bases. Per the germline V gene, CDR1 is KGHSH and CDR2 is LQKENI. The V and J ends lost 6 bases and 7 bases, in that order; junction bases with no gene match: 14. This CDR3 is built from 15 residues. The CDR3 nucleotides read TGTGCCAGCTCGCCCTCGATGGAGGGGGCCGCTGGCTACACCTTC. Translating it yields CASSPSMEGAAGYTF.

The CDR3: CASSTPGGLAKNIQYF. In nucleotides, the CDR3 is TGTGCCAGTAGTACCCCAGGGGGTTTAGCCAAAAACATTCAGTACTTC. This chain joins TRBV19 and TRBJ2-4; TRBD1 aligns across 7 bases. V lost 4 bases, J lost 0 bases, and 6 bases stayed unmatched. The germline gives CDR1 LNHDA, CDR2 SQIVND (reference sequence). The CDR3 spans 16 residues. The full variable domain, in which reference TRBV19 and TRBJ2-4 provide the parts outside the CDR3, is DGGITQSPKYLFRKEGQNVTLSCEQNLNHDAMYWYRQDPGQGLRLIYYSQIVNDFQKGDIAEGYSVSREKKESFPLTVTSAQKNPTAFYLCASSTPGGLAKNIQYFGAGTRLSVL.

This clone occurred a few times. V usage is TRBV30 and J usage is TRBJ1-6; D gene unclear. Germline lookup yields CDR1 GTSNPN and CDR2 SVGIG (reference sequence). The V gene lost 6 bases and the J gene lost 6 bases, with 15 bases spanning the gap. This CDR3 contains 14 residues. The CDR3 coding sequence is TGTGCCTGTCAAACATCGGCCAGTAATTCACCCCTCCACTTT. The encoded protein is CACQTSASNSPLHF. Drawing the rest from reference TRBV30 and TRBJ1-6, the complete variable domain is SQTIHQWPATLVQPVGSPLSLECTVEGTSNPNLYWYRQAAGRGLQLLFYSVGIGQISSEVPQNLSASRPQDRQFILSSKKLLLSDSGFYLCACQTSASNSPLHFGNGTRLTVT.

Here the CDR3 DNA reads TGTGCCAGCAGCCAAACTAGTTTAGAGACCCAGTACTTC. Its translation: CASSQTSLETQYF. The chain joins TRBV4-2 to TRBJ2-5; maybe TRBD2 (5 bases). The CDR3 has 13 amino acids. Trimming took off 2 bases at V and 4 bases at J, with 8 bases between the two ends. Germline CDR1 is LGHNA and CDR2 is YNFKEQ.

V gene TRBV18 combines with J gene TRBJ1-2; 8 bases are shared with TRBD1. Per germline, CDR1 KGHSH and CDR2 LQKENI. J lost 2 bases, V lost 1 base, and 3 bases had no gene match. The CDR3 covers 15 residues. The CDR3 region is CASSPLRDRNYGYTF. CDR3 sequence (DNA): TGTGCCAGCTCACCACTAAGGGACAGGAACTATGGCTACACCTTC.

This clone has just a few counts. The CDR3 sequence: CASSVLGTLNEQFF. Written as DNA, the CDR3 is TGTGCCAGCAGCGTACTAGGGACCCTAAATGAGCAGTTCTTC. V gene TRBV9 combines with J gene TRBJ2-1, with D perhaps TRBD1 or TRBD2 (5 bases each). V was trimmed by 1 base and J by 7 bases, leaving 12 bases between them. Per the germline V gene, CDR1 is SGDLS and CDR2 is YYNGEE. The CDR3 loop spans 14 amino acids.

The chain uses TRBV27 and TRBJ2-3; D unresolved. This CDR3 has 12 amino acids. Germline-derived CDR1 and CDR2 are MNHEY and SMNVEV (reference sequence). Trimming left V 8 bases short and J 4 bases short, with 10 bases between. The CDR3 region is CASSRLSDTQYF. CDR3 coding DNA: TGTGCCAGCTCAAGATTGTCAGATACGCAGTATTTT.

Only one count was recorded for this clone. The gene calls are TRBV4-3 and TRBJ2-7, with a weak D call TRBD2 (5 bases). V shed 0 bases and J shed 4 bases, with 10 bases lying between them. The germline gives CDR1 LGHNA, CDR2 YSLEER. This CDR3 is built from 14 residues. In DNA form, the CDR3 reads TGCGCCAGCAGCCAAGATTCGGGGAATTACGAGCAGTACTTC. Its protein is CASSQDSGNYEQYF.

The chain joins TRBV6-5 to TRBJ1-2; 11 positions agree with TRBD1. In germline, CDR1 is MNHEY, CDR2 SVGAGI. V was pared by 5 bases and J by 4 bases, with 3 bases of the junction left unmatched. CDR3 length equals 14 residues. CDR3 nucleotides: TGTGCCAGCAGTCGGACAGGGGGCGCCTATGGCTACACCTTC. This codes for CASSRTGGAYGYTF.

DNA for the CDR3: TGCGCCAGCAGCAGACAGGGGAGCTCCTACGAGCAGTACTTC. It specifies CASSRQGSSYEQYF. The rearrangement uses TRBV5-1 and TRBJ2-7; 8 bases map to TRBD1. The CDR3 totals 14 residues. Per germline, CDR1 SGHRS and CDR2 YFSETQ. The V segment lost 4 bases and the J segment 0 bases; nucleotides outside the gene matches: 3.

This sequence joins TRBV29-1 and TRBJ2-7; the match to TRBD2 covers 8 bases. The CDR3 totals 15 residues. Trimming at V came to 0 bases and at J to 2 bases, leaving 6 bases not matched to a gene. Germline loops: CDR1 SQVTM, CDR2 ANQGSEA. DNA of the CDR3: TGCAGCGTTGAAGATCGGGGGGGCGGTACCTACGAGCAGTACTTC. Its translation: CSVEDRGGGTYEQYF.

J is TRBJ2-3 and V is TRBV7-6, with TRBD1 as a possible D gene (6 bases). CDR1 is SGHVS and CDR2 is FNYEAQ in the germline V gene. V lost 5 bases, J lost 1 base, and 13 bases lay in between. The CDR3 is 15 amino acids. The CDR3 sequence is CASSLTNRGTDTQYF. CDR3 bases: TGTGCCAGCAGCCTCACTAACAGGGGCACAGATACGCAGTATTTT.